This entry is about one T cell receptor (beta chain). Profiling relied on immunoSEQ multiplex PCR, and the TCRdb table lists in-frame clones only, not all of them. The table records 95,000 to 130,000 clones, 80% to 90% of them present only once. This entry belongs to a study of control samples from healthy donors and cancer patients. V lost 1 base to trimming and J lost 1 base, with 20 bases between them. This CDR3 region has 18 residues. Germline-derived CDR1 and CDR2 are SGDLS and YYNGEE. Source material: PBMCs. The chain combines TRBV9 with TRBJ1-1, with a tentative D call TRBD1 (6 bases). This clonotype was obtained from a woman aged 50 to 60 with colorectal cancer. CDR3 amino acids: CASSVFGLGGNRNTEAFF. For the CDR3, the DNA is TGTGCCAGCAGCGTATTCGGCTTAGGGGGGAATAGGAACACTGAAGCTTTCTTT.